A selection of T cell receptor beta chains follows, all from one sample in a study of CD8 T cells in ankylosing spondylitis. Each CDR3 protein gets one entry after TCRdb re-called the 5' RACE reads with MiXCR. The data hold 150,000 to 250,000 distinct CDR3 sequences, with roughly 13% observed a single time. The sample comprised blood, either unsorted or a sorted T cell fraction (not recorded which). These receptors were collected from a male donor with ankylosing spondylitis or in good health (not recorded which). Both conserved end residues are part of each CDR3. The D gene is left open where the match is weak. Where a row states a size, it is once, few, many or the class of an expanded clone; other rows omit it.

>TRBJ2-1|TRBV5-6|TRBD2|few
CASSFFWTSIKHEQFF
TGTGCCAGCAGCTTTTTCTGGACTAGTATCAAACATGAGCAGTTCTTC
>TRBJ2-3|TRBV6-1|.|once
CASSLYPRRTDSTDTQYF
TGTGCCAGCAGTCTTTACCCTCGACGGACGGACTCCACAGATACGCAGTATTTT
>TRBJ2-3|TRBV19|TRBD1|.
CASSIAGGAGDTQYF
TGTGCCAGTAGTATAGCAGGGGGCGCAGGAGATACGCAGTATTTT
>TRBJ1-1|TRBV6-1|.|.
CASSEAIGPVGFTEAFF
TGTGCCAGCAGTGAAGCAATTGGCCCCGTGGGTTTCACTGAAGCTTTCTTT
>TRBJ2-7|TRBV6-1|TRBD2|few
CASRDASGRSEQYF
TGTGCCAGCAGGGACGCTAGCGGGAGGTCCGAGCAGTACTTC
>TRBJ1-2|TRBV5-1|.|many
CASSPEGYGYTF
TGCGCCAGCAGCCCGGAAGGGTATGGCTACACCTTC
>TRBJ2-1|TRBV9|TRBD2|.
CASSVGLANEQFF
TGTGCCAGCAGCGTAGGACTAGCGAATGAGCAGTTCTTC
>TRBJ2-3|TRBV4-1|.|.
CASSQYGGTTDTQYF
TGCGCCAGCAGCCAATATGGAGGGACCACAGATACGCAGTATTTT
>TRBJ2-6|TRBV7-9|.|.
CASSLDYSGANVLTF
TGTGCCAGCAGCTTAGACTACTCTGGGGCCAACGTCCTGACTTTC
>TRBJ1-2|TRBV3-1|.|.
CASSLGGPGYGYTF
TGTGCCAGCAGCCTGGGGGGTCCGGGCTATGGCTACACCTTC
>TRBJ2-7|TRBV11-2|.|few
CASSSVPGGGNEQYF
TGTGCCAGCAGCTCCGTGCCGGGGGGCGGGAACGAGCAGTACTTC
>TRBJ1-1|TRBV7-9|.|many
CASSLLWGAGAEAFF
TGTGCCAGCAGTTTGTTGTGGGGAGCGGGGGCTGAAGCTTTCTTT
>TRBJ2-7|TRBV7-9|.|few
CASSPDTGSYEQYF
TGTGCCAGCAGCCCGGACACGGGCTCCTACGAGCAGTACTTC
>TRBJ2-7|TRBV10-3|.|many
CAISTGTGVSYEQYF
TGTGCCATCAGTACGGGGACTGGGGTTTCCTACGAGCAGTACTTC
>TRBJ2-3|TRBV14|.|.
CASSPLSYPQYF
TGTGCCAGCAGCCCCCTAAGCTATCCGCAGTATTTT
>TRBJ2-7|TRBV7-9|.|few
CASSGPLWEQYF
TGTGCCAGCAGCGGGCCCTTGTGGGAGCAGTACTTC
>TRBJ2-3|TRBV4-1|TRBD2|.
CASRPGLAGGADTQYF
TGCGCCAGCAGACCGGGACTAGCGGGAGGAGCAGATACGCAGTATTTT
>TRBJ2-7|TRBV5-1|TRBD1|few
CASSLGDREGEQYF
TGCGCCAGCAGCTTAGGGGACAGGGAAGGCGAGCAGTACTTC
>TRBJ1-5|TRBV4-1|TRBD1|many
CASSLGQGPQPQHF
TGCGCCAGCAGCCTCGGACAGGGGCCTCAGCCCCAGCATTTT
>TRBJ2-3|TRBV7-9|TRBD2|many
CAGGGESDTQYF
TGTGCCGGGGGGGGGGAATCAGATACGCAGTATTTT
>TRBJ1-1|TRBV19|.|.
CASSMGALEAFF
TGTGCCAGTAGTATGGGGGCCTTAGAGGCTTTCTTT
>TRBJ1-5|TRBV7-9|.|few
CASSPGFQPQHF
TGTGCCAGCAGCCCAGGTTTCCAGCCCCAGCATTTT
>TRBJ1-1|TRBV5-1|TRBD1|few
CASILGPGQGKGEAFF
TGCGCCAGCATTCTCGGTCCGGGACAGGGGAAGGGCGAAGCTTTCTTT
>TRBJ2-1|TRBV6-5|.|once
CASSYSAGSVDEQFF
TGTGCCAGCAGTTACTCGGCAGGGTCAGTCGATGAGCAGTTCTTC
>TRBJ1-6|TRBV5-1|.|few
CASSAGDDFYNSPLHF
TGCGCCAGCAGCGCAGGGGACGACTTCTATAATTCACCCCTCCACTTT
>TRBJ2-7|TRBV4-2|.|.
CASSLRGDVSHEQYF
TGTGCCAGCAGCCTTCGGGGCGATGTATCCCACGAGCAGTACTTC
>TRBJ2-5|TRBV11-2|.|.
CASSLWGFQETQYF
TGTGCCAGCAGCTTATGGGGATTCCAAGAGACCCAGTACTTC
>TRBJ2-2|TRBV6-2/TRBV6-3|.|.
CASSDESDTGELFF
TGTGCCAGCAGTGACGAGAGTGACACCGGGGAGCTGTTTTTT
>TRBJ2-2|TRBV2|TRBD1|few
CASSEEGTGWSGELFF
TGTGCCAGCAGTGAAGAGGGGACAGGGTGGAGCGGGGAGCTGTTTTTT
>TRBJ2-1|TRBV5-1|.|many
CASSLSGSYNEQFF
TGCGCCAGCAGCCTCAGCGGGTCCTACAATGAGCAGTTCTTC
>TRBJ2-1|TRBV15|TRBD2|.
CVTSRDTLGTSGKNEQFF
TGTGTCACCAGCAGAGATACTCTAGGGACTAGCGGGAAGAATGAGCAGTTCTTC
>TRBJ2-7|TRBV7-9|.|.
CASSLGLPEQYF
TGTGCCAGCAGCTTAGGTCTTCCCGAGCAGTACTTC
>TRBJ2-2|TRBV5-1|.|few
CASTSWQNTGELFF
TGCGCCAGCACCTCGTGGCAGAACACCGGGGAGCTGTTTTTT
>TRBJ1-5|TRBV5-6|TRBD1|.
CASSFGQGAVKDQPQHF
TGTGCCAGCAGCTTCGGACAGGGGGCAGTGAAGGATCAGCCCCAGCATTTT
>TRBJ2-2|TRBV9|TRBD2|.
CASSVVRGGAGTGELFF
TGTGCCAGCAGCGTAGTTCGCGGGGGAGCAGGGACCGGGGAGCTGTTTTTT
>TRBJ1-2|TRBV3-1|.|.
CASSPLPLYSQNYGYTF
TGTGCCAGCAGCCCACTCCCGCTTTACTCACAGAACTATGGCTACACCTTC
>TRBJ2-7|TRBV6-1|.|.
CASSELGSYEQYF
TGTGCCAGCAGTGAACTGGGCTCCTACGAGCAGTACTTC
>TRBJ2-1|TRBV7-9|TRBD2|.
CASSLAAGDEQFF
TGTGCCAGCAGCTTAGCAGCGGGAGATGAGCAGTTCTTC
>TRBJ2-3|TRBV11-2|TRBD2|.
CASSLPTSGGPYTDTQYF
TGTGCCAGCAGCTTACCCACTAGCGGGGGGCCTTACACAGATACGCAGTATTTT
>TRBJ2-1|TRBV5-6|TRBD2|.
CASSFIAGGNEQFF
TGTGCCAGCAGCTTTATAGCGGGTGGGAATGAGCAGTTCTTC
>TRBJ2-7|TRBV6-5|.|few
CASSYTGQSSYEQYF
TGTGCCAGCAGTTACACAGGACAGAGCTCCTACGAGCAGTACTTC
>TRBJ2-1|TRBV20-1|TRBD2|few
CSARRLAGYNEQFF
TGCAGTGCTAGGCGACTAGCGGGGTACAATGAGCAGTTCTTC
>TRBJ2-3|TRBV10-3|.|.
CAISVSGRTDTQYF
TGTGCCATCAGTGTTAGCGGTCGCACAGATACGCAGTATTTT
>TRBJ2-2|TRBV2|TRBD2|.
CASSKGREYTGELFF
TGTGCCAGCAGTAAAGGGCGGGAGTACACCGGGGAGCTGTTTTTT
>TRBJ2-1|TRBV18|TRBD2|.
CASSRWTSGDTGNEQFF
TGTGCCAGCTCACGGTGGACTAGCGGGGACACGGGAAATGAGCAGTTCTTC
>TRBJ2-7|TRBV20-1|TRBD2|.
CSALSSGTYEQYF
TGCAGTGCTTTGTCTAGCGGTACCTACGAGCAGTACTTC
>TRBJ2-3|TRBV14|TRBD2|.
CASSQVGGADTDTQYF
TGTGCCAGCAGCCAAGTCGGGGGGGCGGACACAGATACGCAGTATTTT
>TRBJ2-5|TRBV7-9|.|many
CASSWGGTGETQYF
TGTGCCAGCAGCTGGGGGGGGACAGGCGAGACCCAGTACTTC
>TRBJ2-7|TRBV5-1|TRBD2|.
CASSLGTSGNHEQYF
TGCGCCAGCAGCTTGGGGACTAGCGGGAACCACGAGCAGTACTTC
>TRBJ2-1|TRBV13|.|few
CASSLKGGAGHEQFF
TGTGCCAGCAGCTTAAAGGGGGGGGCCGGTCATGAGCAGTTCTTC
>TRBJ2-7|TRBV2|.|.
CASSDGISYEQYF
TGTGCCAGCAGTGACGGAATCTCCTACGAGCAGTACTTC
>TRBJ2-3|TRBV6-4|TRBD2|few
CASSEREAGSDTQYF
TGTGCCAGCAGTGAACGGGAAGCGGGGTCCGATACGCAGTATTTT
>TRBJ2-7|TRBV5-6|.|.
CASSLYRVPSYEQYF
TGTGCCAGCAGCTTGTACAGGGTACCCTCCTACGAGCAGTACTTC
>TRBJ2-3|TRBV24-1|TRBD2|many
CATSPGTTHIDTQYF
TGTGCCACCAGCCCCGGGACTACCCACATCGATACGCAGTATTTT
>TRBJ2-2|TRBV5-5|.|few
CASSSISAGMNGELFF
TGTGCCAGCAGCTCCATCTCGGCGGGAATGAACGGGGAGCTGTTTTTT
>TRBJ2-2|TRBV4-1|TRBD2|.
CASSQDPQRGADTGELFF
TGCGCCAGCAGCCAAGATCCTCAGCGGGGGGCGGACACCGGGGAGCTGTTTTTT
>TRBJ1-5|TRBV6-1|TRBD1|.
CASRRQGGDQPQHF
TGTGCCAGCAGGCGGCAGGGGGGCGATCAGCCCCAGCATTTT